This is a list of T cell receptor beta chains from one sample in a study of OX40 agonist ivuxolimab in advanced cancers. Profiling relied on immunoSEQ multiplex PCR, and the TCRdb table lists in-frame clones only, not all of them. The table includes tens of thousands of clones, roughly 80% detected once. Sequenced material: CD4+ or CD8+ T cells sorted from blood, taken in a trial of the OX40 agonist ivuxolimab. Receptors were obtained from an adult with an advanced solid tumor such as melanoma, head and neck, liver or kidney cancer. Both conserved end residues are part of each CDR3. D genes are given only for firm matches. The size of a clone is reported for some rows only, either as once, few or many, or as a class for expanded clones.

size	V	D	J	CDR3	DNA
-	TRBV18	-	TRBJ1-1	CASSRGDESRAFF	TGTGCCAGCTCGCGAGGGGACGAATCGAGAGCTTTCTTT
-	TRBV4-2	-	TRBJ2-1	CASSPRLGASYNEQFF	TGTGCCAGCAGCCCCCGTCTTGGAGCTTCGTACAATGAGCAGTTCTTC
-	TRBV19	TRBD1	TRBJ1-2	CASSAAGTGGIYGYTF	TGTGCCAGTAGCGCAGCGGGGACAGGGGGCATCTATGGCTACACCTTC
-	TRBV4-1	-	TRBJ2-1	CASLSIRGPGSNEQFF	TGCGCCAGCCTATCCATACGGGGACCAGGGAGCAATGAGCAGTTCTTC
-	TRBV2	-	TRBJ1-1	CASSWGRGTEAFF	TGTGCCAGCAGTTGGGGCAGGGGCACTGAAGCTTTCTTT
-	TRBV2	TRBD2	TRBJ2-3	CATRALAGLTDTQYF	TGTGCCACCAGAGCACTAGCGGGTCTTACAGATACGCAGTATTTT
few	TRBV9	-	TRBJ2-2	CASSVLGTNTGELFF	TGTGCCAGCAGCGTACTGGGGACGAACACCGGGGAGCTGTTTTTT
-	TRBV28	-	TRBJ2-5	CASTETGRVEQYF	TGTGCCAGCACCGAAACGGGGCGGGTGGAGCAGTACTTC
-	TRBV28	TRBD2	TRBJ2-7	CASNLSGTGSYEQYF	TGTGCCAGCAACCTTAGCGGGACGGGCTCCTACGAGCAGTACTTC
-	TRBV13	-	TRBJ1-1	CASSLGGRYTEAFF	TGTGCCAGCAGCTTAGGGGGCAGGTACACTGAAGCTTTCTTT
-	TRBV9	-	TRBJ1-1	CASSLTPNTEAFF	TGTGCCAGCAGCTTAACACCGAACACTGAAGCTTTCTTT
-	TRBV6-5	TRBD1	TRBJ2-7	CASRSRDRGPTQYF	TGTGCCAGCAGAAGCCGGGACAGGGGGCCTACGCAGTACTTC
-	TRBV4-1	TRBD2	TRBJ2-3	CASSRGLAGGQYTQYF	TGCGCCAGCAGCCGGGGACTAGCGGGGGGCCAATATACGCAGTATTTT
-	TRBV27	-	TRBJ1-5	CASSLRFNSNQPQHF	TGTGCCAGCAGTTTAAGGTTTAATAGCAATCAGCCCCAGCATTTT
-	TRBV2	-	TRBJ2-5	CASSGSNKETQYF	TGTGCCAGCAGTGGAAGTAACAAAGAGACCCAGTACTTC
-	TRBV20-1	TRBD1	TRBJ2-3	CSAMTGDTQYF	TGCAGTGCAATGACAGGGGATACGCAGTATTTT
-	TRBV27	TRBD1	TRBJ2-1	CASSSPWDRGNYEQFF	TGTGCCAGCAGTTCCCCTTGGGACAGGGGGAACTATGAGCAGTTCTTC
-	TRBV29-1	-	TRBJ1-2	CSVDSRVGGYTF	TGCAGCGTTGACAGCAGGGTAGGGGGCTACACCTTC